This T cell receptor beta chain was recorded in a study of yellow fever vaccine responses in identical twins. TCRdb processed the RT-PCR reads anew with MiXCR; each CDR3 protein has one entry. The table records about 460 distinct CDR3 sequences, about 67% of them present only once. As concerns this clonotype: The antigen is undetermined.

General study points: Twins reportedly showed a vaccine T cell response that seemed partly convergent and partly personalized.

The germline gives CDR1 ENHRY, CDR2 SYGVKD. With 6 bases clipped from V and 1 base from J, the junction kept 2 bases outside the gene matches. The CDR3 is made up of 13 amino acids. V and J are TRBV10-3 and TRBJ1-1, with 7 nucleotides matching TRBD1. The sequence derives from a female donor who received the yellow fever vaccine. The sequencing used T cells from blood (PBMCs), unsorted or a sorted subset (not recorded which), collected before or after yellow fever vaccination (not recorded which). The CDR3 nucleotides read TGTGCCATCAGGGGACAGACGAACACTGAAGCTTTCTTT. Protein sequence: CAIRGQTNTEAFF.